This section outlines one T cell receptor beta chain sequence together with its context. Its target is not known. This entry comes from a study of beta chain features in type 1 diabetes. As for the study in general: Sorted cells, approximately 110 million in number, were examined across all samples.

All of the isolated RNA was reverse transcribed, so expressed TCRB transcripts were sequenced. Generated by immunoSEQ multiplex PCR, the TCRdb table keeps only in-frame clones and is missing some. Of under 300,000 clones listed, around 21% are singletons. Overall study findings and caveats: Among all four CD4+ subsets, Type 1 diabetes patients had TCRB CDR3s that were moderately but significantly shorter. Patients showed naive, central memory and Treg TCRB repertoires that appeared more similar than those of healthy donors.

This CDR3 is built from 14 residues. With 0 bases removed from V and 5 bases from J, the gap between germline ends came to 12 bases. CDR1 is SGHRS and CDR2 is YFSETQ in the germline V gene. Based on CD45RO/CCR7/CD25/CD127/CD95/CD27, CD4+ regulatory, stem cell-like memory, naive and central memory cells were sorted. Input material: naive CD4+ T cells from blood. The TCR originated in a woman aged 40 to 50 with type 1 diabetes. This chain uses TRBV5-1 with TRBJ2-7; the D is unclear. Written as DNA, the CDR3 is TGCGCCAGCAGCTTGGCATTAGCTGTCAACGAGCAGTACTTC. This gives the protein CASSLALAVNEQYF.